A selection of T cell receptor beta chains follows, all from one sample in a study of shared clonotypes between healthy human individuals. Only in-frame clones appear in the TCRdb table, and some are missing; sequencing was by immunoSEQ multiplex PCR. The sample shows roughly 680,000 clones, roughly 72% of them seen only once. Sequenced: memory CD4+ T cells sorted from blood. Every receptor here comes from a woman aged 25 to 39 in good health. The CDR3 runs from the conserved cysteine through the conserved F or W. D genes are given only for firm matches. Size values are once, few and many counts, or a class for expanded clones, and some rows have none.

TRBV15	-	TRBD2	TRBJ2-5	TGTGCCACCAGCAAGTTAGCGGGGCCTTCGGAGACCCAGTACTTC	CATSKLAGPSETQYF
TRBV7-8	-	TRBD2	TRBJ2-3	TGTGCCAGCAGCCTCGGGATTAGCGGGAGGACAGATACGCAGTATTTT	CASSLGISGRTDTQYF
TRBV7-2	-	-	TRBJ1-1	TGTGCCAGCAGCAGGGGCCCCGGGACTGAAGCTTTCTTT	CASSRGPGTEAFF
TRBV12-1	-	-	TRBJ2-1	TGTGCCAGCAGCTTTGTTACTGTGGAGCCTAGCGGGAGGATCTACAATGAGCAGTTCTTC	CASSFVTVEPSGRIYNEQFF
TRBV6-1	-	TRBD2	TRBJ2-1	TGTGCCAGCAGTGAACCTGGCGGGAGTGTAGATGAGCAGTTCTTC	CASSEPGGSVDEQFF
TRBV5-1	-	-	TRBJ2-7	TGCGCCAGCAGCTTTAGACTAGGAGACTACGAGCAGTACTTC	CASSFRLGDYEQYF
TRBV6-5	-	TRBD2	TRBJ2-7	TGTGCCAGCAGTTACCGCGGGGGAACCTACGAGCAGTACTTC	CASSYRGGTYEQYF
TRBV28	-	TRBD2	TRBJ2-1	TGTGCCAGCAGTAGGCGGGAGTTGTCGAATGAGCAGTTCTTC	CASSRRELSNEQFF
TRBV6-4	-	-	TRBJ1-1	TGTGCCAGCAGTCGGACGGATAACACTGAAGCTTTCTTT	CASSRTDNTEAFF
TRBV25-1	-	-	TRBJ1-2	TGTGCCAGCAGTGAATTAAAGGGGACTAACTATGGCTACACCTTC	CASSELKGTNYGYTF
TRBV5-1	once	TRBD2	TRBJ2-7	TGCGCCAGCAGCTTCGGCGGGAGTGACGAGCAGTACTTC	CASSFGGSDEQYF
TRBV5-1	-	TRBD1	TRBJ2-7	TGCGCCAGCAGCTTGGGACAGGGGGGCTACGAGCAGTACTTC	CASSLGQGGYEQYF
TRBV11-2	many	TRBD2	TRBJ2-1	TGTGCCAGCAGCCTGGGACTAGCGGGATTACGCTCCTACAATGAGCAGTTCTTC	CASSLGLAGLRSYNEQFF
TRBV5-1	few	TRBD2	TRBJ2-1	TGCGCCAGCAGCATGGGAGGGGTCAGCTACAATGAGCAGTTCTTC	CASSMGGVSYNEQFF
TRBV28	-	TRBD2	TRBJ2-5	TGTGCCAGCAGCGTCGGGGGGGCCAAAGAGACCCAGTACTTC	CASSVGGAKETQYF
TRBV30	-	-	TRBJ1-1	TGTGCCTGGGGGGGGGATTCCACTGAAGCTTTCTTT	CAWGGDSTEAFF
TRBV10-3	-	-	TRBJ2-2	TGTGCCATCAGCGCCCTAGGGGACACCGGGGAGCTGTTTTTT	CAISALGDTGELFF
TRBV29-1	-	-	TRBJ2-5	TGCAGCGTTGAAGATCGGGGTAGGCAGTACTTC	CSVEDRGRQYF
TRBV27	many	TRBD1	TRBJ2-7	TGTGCCAGCAGTCGGACAGGGAGCTCCTACGAGCAGTACTTC	CASSRTGSSYEQYF
TRBV28	-	-	TRBJ2-2	TGTGCCAGCAGTTTATCCCCAGGGGTCGGCACCGGGGAGCTGTTTTTT	CASSLSPGVGTGELFF
TRBV25-1	-	TRBD2	TRBJ2-3	TGTGCCAGCAGTGATGGTCTAGCGGGAGAAAGGGGTACGCAGTATTTT	CASSDGLAGERGTQYF
TRBV29-1	once	TRBD1	TRBJ2-5	TGCAGCGTCCGTACCGGGACAGGGGCACCCCAAGAGACCCAGTACTTC	CSVRTGTGAPQETQYF
TRBV5-8	once	TRBD2	TRBJ2-3	TGTGCCAGCAGCTCAACTAGCGGGAGAGTCGGCACAGATACGCAGTATTTT	CASSSTSGRVGTDTQYF
TRBV28	-	-	TRBJ2-6	TGTGCCAGCATACCCGGGTCCTCTGGGGCCAACGTCCTGACTTTC	CASIPGSSGANVLTF
TRBV5-3	many	TRBD1	TRBJ2-4	TGTGCCAGAAGCTCCACTATGGACAGGGGGGATTCCAAAAACATTCAGTACTTC	CARSSTMDRGDSKNIQYF
TRBV19	-	-	TRBJ2-3	TGTGCCAGTAGTTCTACTAGGGCAGATACGCAGTATTTT	CASSSTRADTQYF
TRBV4-2	-	-	TRBJ2-7	TGTGCCAGCAGCCAAGACGGAATCGGGCAGTACTTC	CASSQDGIGQYF
TRBV4-2	few	TRBD2	TRBJ2-1	TGTGCCAGCAGCCAAGATCTTAATAGCGGGACCGGACGATCCTACAATGAGCAGTTCTTC	CASSQDLNSGTGRSYNEQFF
TRBV7-9	-	TRBD2	TRBJ2-7	TGTGCCAGCAGCCGCGAACTAGCGGGAGGGCCAAACGAGCAGTACTTC	CASSRELAGGPNEQYF
TRBV11-2	few	TRBD1	TRBJ2-3	TGTGCCAGCAGCGCTCAGGGGGCGTATACGCAGTATTTT	CASSAQGAYTQYF
TRBV18	-	-	TRBJ1-1	TGTGCCAGCTCACCACCGAGGACTGGCGTTCTCAACACTGAAGCTTTCTTT	CASSPPRTGVLNTEAFF
TRBV27	-	-	TRBJ2-7	TGTGCCAGCAGTTTACCGAAGTACGAGCAGTACTTC	CASSLPKYEQYF
TRBV2	-	TRBD1	TRBJ1-4	TGTGCCGGGGGAGGACAGGGGGCTTCAACTAATGAAAAACTGTTTTTT	CAGGGQGASTNEKLFF
TRBV5-4	-	TRBD2	TRBJ2-7	TGTGCCAGCAGCTCTAAGACTAGCGGGGCCTACGAGCAGTACTTC	CASSSKTSGAYEQYF
TRBV7-9	-	-	TRBJ2-1	TGTGCCAGCAGCCACAGGAGATCCTACAATGAGCAGTTCTTC	CASSHRRSYNEQFF
TRBV2	-	TRBD1	TRBJ2-5	TGTGCCAGCAGTGAAACGCCCAGGGGGGAGACCCAGTACTTC	CASSETPRGETQYF
TRBV29-1	-	TRBD1	TRBJ2-7	TGCAGCGTGAGGGACAGGTACTACGAGCAGTACTTC	CSVRDRYYEQYF
TRBV10-1	-	-	TRBJ2-7	TGCGCCAGCAGTGAGTCGGGGGTGGAGGGATGGGAGCAGTACTTC	CASSESGVEGWEQYF
TRBV9	-	-	TRBJ1-1	TGTGCCAGCAGCGTAGGCGGGGGGGGAACTGAAGCTTTCTTT	CASSVGGGGTEAFF
TRBV11-1	once	-	TRBJ2-7	TGTGCCAGCAGCCTAAGACTGGAATCCTACGAGCAGTACTTC	CASSLRLESYEQYF
TRBV11-2	-	TRBD1	TRBJ2-1	TGTGCCAGCAGACAACAAAGACAGGGCTATGAGCAGTTCTTC	CASRQQRQGYEQFF
TRBV28	once	TRBD1	TRBJ2-7	TGTGCCAGCAGCCCTGGACAGGGTTCGTTCTGGTACTTC	CASSPGQGSFWYF
TRBV5-1	-	TRBD1	TRBJ2-7	TGCGCCAGCAGCGACTCACCGGGACAGGGGGCACACGAGCAGTACTTC	CASSDSPGQGAHEQYF
TRBV6-5	-	-	TRBJ2-3	TGTGCCAGCAGTTCTTCCTGGACTAGCACAGATACGCAGTATTTT	CASSSSWTSTDTQYF
TRBV6-1	-	TRBD1	TRBJ2-2	TGTGCCACAGCCGGGACAGGGCTCGGGGAGCTGTTTTTT	CATAGTGLGELFF
TRBV28	-	TRBD1	TRBJ1-5	TGTGCCAGCACCGCCCCCGGGACAGGGAACCAGGGCAATCAGCCCCAGCATTTT	CASTAPGTGNQGNQPQHF
TRBV15	-	-	TRBJ2-5	TGTGCCACCAGCTTCTCCCCAGAAGAGACCCAGTACTTC	CATSFSPEETQYF
TRBV5-4	-	-	TRBJ1-2	TGTGCCAGCAGACCTCACCTGGCTAATGGCTACACCTTC	CASRPHLANGYTF